These 29 T cell receptor beta chains originate from one sample sequenced in a study of regulatory T cells in long-lasting Graves disease. Arm-PCR with iRepertoire HTBI primers amplified the CDR3 regions for these TCR beta libraries. Via MiXCR, TCRdb re-called the multiplex PCR reads, giving one row per CDR3 protein. The sample contains fewer than 600,000 distinct CDR3 sequences, less than 25% of which appear only once. Sample time point: persistent/refractory GD, antithyroid drugs over 5 years with positive TRAb. TCR sequences were obtained from RNA taken from PBMCs. This material consisted of peripheral blood mononuclear cells (PBMCs), taken when the disease was refractory, from a patient treated with antithyroid drugs. These receptors all come from a female donor with Graves disease.

The sample holds many counts of this clonotype. The chain couples TRBV29-1 to TRBJ2-7, with D uncertain. Trimming removed 6 bases from V and 6 bases from J, with 12 bases in between. Germline CDR1 reads SQVTM; CDR2 reads ANQGSEA. This CDR3 spans 11 amino acids. The CDR3 DNA follows: TGCAGCGTCGAAACCCTGGGCGAGCAGTACTTC. As protein: CSVETLGEQYF.

The V gene is TRBV30, the J gene TRBJ1-1; D is unresolved. This CDR3 comprises 12 residues. Germline assignment: CDR1 GTSNPN and CDR2 SVGIG (reference sequence). With 3 bases removed from V and 7 bases from J, the gap between germline ends came to 12 bases. CDR3 in DNA: TGTGCCTGGAGCGGTCAGTCCGATGAAGCTTTCTTT. Its protein product is CAWSGQSDEAFF.

This clonotype has more than one count but fewer than ten. This rearrangement joins TRBV7-9 to TRBJ1-2; weak D call: TRBD1 (5 bases). This CDR3 spans 14 amino acids. Trimming removed 1 base from V and 4 bases from J, with 10 bases in between. Germline CDR1 reads SEHNR; CDR2 reads FQNEAQ (reference sequence). The CDR3 here is CASSLVTGTYGYTF. The CDR3 bases are TGTGCCAGCAGCTTAGTTACGGGGACCTATGGCTACACCTTC.

This clonotype appeared many times. CDR3 protein: CSALMDRANYGYTF. The DNA for the CDR3 is TGCAGTGCCCTTATGGACAGGGCTAACTATGGCTACACCTTC. The rearrangement joins TRBV20-1 to TRBJ1-2; 8 nucleotides align to TRBD1. The junction had 6 bases not matched to a gene; V was cut back by 6 bases and J by 0 bases. The CDR3 runs 14 residues. From germline, CDR1 is DFQATT and CDR2 SNEGSKA (reference sequence).

The CDR3 here is CASSGHRGQSEQYF. The CDR3 DNA reads as TGTGCCAGCAGTGGTCACAGGGGCCAGAGCGAGCAGTACTTC. The chain carries TRBV27 and TRBJ2-7; 7 positions match TRBD1. CDR1 is MNHEY, CDR2 SMNVEV, per germline (reference sequence). This CDR3 spans 14 amino acids. V lost 5 bases and J lost 6; bases outside the gene matches: 10.

This clonotype has a single count. This chain uses TRBV4-1 with TRBJ1-4; no definite D call. This CDR3 has 15 amino acids. Trimming cost V 4 bases and J 4 bases, with 13 bases left between them. Germline CDR1 reads MGHRA; CDR2 reads YSYEKL. The CDR3 DNA sequence: TGCGCCAGCAGCCCCAGACCTATCGATAATGAAAAACTGTTTTTT. Protein: CASSPRPIDNEKLFF.

In this sample, this clonotype turned up many times. J is TRBJ1-4 and V is TRBV5-5; TRBD1 agrees at 7 bases. Trimming cost V 3 bases and J 7 bases; bases outside gene matches: 0. From germline, CDR1 is SGHKS and CDR2 YYEKEE (reference sequence). This CDR3 is 12 amino acids long. In DNA form, the CDR3 reads TGTGCCAGCAGCTGGGACAGTGAAAAACTGTTTTTT. This translates into CASSWDSEKLFF.

As to this clonotype: A much larger clone differs by one base, so this may be a read error. The rearrangement links TRBV20-1 to TRBJ2-7, with D perhaps matching TRBD1 (6 bases). V dropped 0 bases and J dropped 6 bases, with 15 bases sitting between them. CDR1 is DFQATT, CDR2 SNEGSKA, per germline (reference sequence). CDR3 length equals 14 residues. CDR3 DNA: TGCAGTGCTAGAGATGAGACAGGAGCCTGCGAGCAGTACTTC. It encodes CSARDETGACEQYF.

The J gene is TRBJ2-1, the V gene TRBV6-9; 9 bases line up with TRBD1. V lost 3 bases, J lost 4 bases, and 7 bases stayed unmatched. Per germline, CDR1 MNHGY and CDR2 SVAAGI. The CDR3 consists of 16 residues. Here the CDR3 reads CASSYSPGTGYNEQFF. CDR3 coding DNA: TGTGCCAGCAGTTACTCCCCCGGGACAGGGTACAATGAGCAGTTCTTC.

This clonotype was seen a few times. The chain has TRBV25-1 and TRBJ2-1; D unclear. The CDR3 consists of 15 residues. Germline V CDR1 and CDR2: MGHDK, SYGVNS. The V gene lost 1 base and the J gene lost 5 bases, with 12 bases spanning the gap. CDR3 region: CASSEFNSNHNEQFF. CDR3 sequence (DNA): TGTGCCAGCAGTGAATTCAACAGCAACCACAATGAGCAGTTCTTC.

This clonotype was detected once. The rearrangement uses TRBV11-2 and TRBJ2-1; the match to TRBD2 covers 7 bases. The CDR3 is 16 residues long. Trimming cost V 3 bases and J 2 bases; bases outside gene matches: 7. CDR1 and CDR2 (germline): SGHAT, FQNNGV. CDR3 in DNA: TGTGCCAGCAGCTTCTTAACGGGGGGAACCTACAATGAGCAGTTCTTC. This gives the protein CASSFLTGGTYNEQFF.

At least ten counts were recorded for this clonotype. This chain uses TRBV12-3 or TRBV12-4 with TRBJ2-7, with 8 bases identical to TRBD1. Trimming at V came to 7 bases and at J to 7 bases, leaving 12 bases not matched to a gene. This CDR3 comprises 14 residues. In DNA form, the CDR3 reads TGTGCCAGCACTTCCCCAACAGGGGGATGGGAGCAGTACTTC. Translation gives CASTSPTGGWEQYF.

Many counts were recorded for this clonotype. V usage is TRBV3-1 and J usage is TRBJ2-7; D possibly corresponds to TRBD2 (6 bases). V dropped 4 bases and J dropped 6 bases, with 19 bases sitting between them. The germline gives CDR1 LGHDT, CDR2 YNNKEL (reference sequence). There are 15 residues in the CDR3. Here the CDR3 reads CASSPLDGGSGEQYF. Written as DNA, the CDR3 is TGTGCCAGCAGCCCCCTCGATGGAGGGTCGGGCGAGCAGTACTTC.

The chain recombines TRBV15 with TRBJ2-7, with 7 positions matching TRBD2. CDR1 is LNHNV and CDR2 is YYDKDF in the germline V gene (reference sequence). This CDR3 contains 15 residues. Trimming cost V 10 bases and J 6 bases; bases outside gene matches: 18. The CDR3 DNA reads TGTGCCAGCACTCATAAGGGAGGGGCGAGGGTCGAGCAGTACTTC. Translating gives CASTHKGGARVEQYF.

The chain couples TRBV28 to TRBJ2-3; 9 bases line up with TRBD2. This CDR3 has 15 amino acids. CDR1 and CDR2 from the germline V gene are MDHEN and SYDVKM. With 6 bases clipped from V and 2 bases from J, the junction kept 6 bases outside the gene matches. The CDR3 sequence: CASRNAGGYTDTQYF. CDR3 coding DNA: TGTGCCAGCAGGAACGCGGGAGGGTACACAGATACGCAGTATTTT.

The genes are TRBV4-3 and TRBJ1-5, with D unclear. The CDR3 contains 14 residues. V lost 0 bases and J 8 bases, leaving 11 bases between the germline ends. Germline values: CDR1 LGHNA, CDR2 YSLEER. The CDR3 reads CASSQDVERKPQHF. CDR3 nucleotides: TGCGCCAGCAGCCAAGACGTAGAACGGAAGCCCCAGCATTTT.

At least ten counts were recorded for this clonotype. The chain carries TRBV28 and TRBJ1-2, with D perhaps TRBD1 (5 bases). Trimming cost V 3 bases and J 3 bases, with 8 bases left between them. Germline-derived CDR1 and CDR2 are MDHEN and SYDVKM. The CDR3 sequence is 13 residues long. The CDR3, as DNA: TGTGCCAGCAGTTTCCCCAGGGACTATGGCTACACCTTC. The encoded protein is CASSFPRDYGYTF.

This clonotype occurred many times. The rearrangement links TRBV28 to TRBJ2-7, with 7 bases lining up with TRBD1. Germline CDR1 and CDR2: MDHEN and SYDVKM. The CDR3 is made up of 14 amino acids. The trim removed 3 bases at V and 4 bases at J, leaving 6 bases unmatched. The CDR3 region is CASSLTGFWYEQYF. The CDR3 DNA sequence: TGTGCCAGCAGTTTGACAGGGTTTTGGTACGAGCAGTACTTC.

The gene calls are TRBV9 and TRBJ2-7, with D possibly being TRBD2 (6 bases). Germline V lookup: CDR1 SGDLS, CDR2 YYNGEE. The CDR3 is 13 residues long. V was cut by 3 bases and J by 3 bases, with 10 bases left in between. DNA of the CDR3: TGTGCCAGCAGCGCGCGGGGAGACTACGAGCAGTACTTC. It translates to CASSARGDYEQYF.

The chain is built from TRBV28 and TRBJ2-5; D gene unclear. CDR3 size: 12 residues. Per the germline V gene, CDR1 is MDHEN and CDR2 is SYDVKM. Trimming took off 6 bases at V and 5 bases at J, with 10 bases between the two ends. CDR3 nucleotide sequence: TGTGCCAGCAGCGAGGAAAGGGAGACCCAGTACTTC. Translating gives CASSEERETQYF.

The sample holds a few counts of this clonotype. This rearrangement joins TRBV5-1 to TRBJ1-4, with D maybe TRBD1 (6 bases). Germline values: CDR1 SGHRS, CDR2 YFSETQ. The CDR3 loop spans 14 amino acids. Trimming cost V 1 base and J 8 bases, with 12 bases left between them. CDR3 protein: CASSLLGGDEKLFF. In nucleotides, the CDR3 is TGCGCCAGCAGCTTGCTGGGGGGCGACGAAAAACTGTTTTTT.

This clonotype was counted between two and nine times. The chain is built from TRBV3-1 and TRBJ2-5; 8 positions agree with TRBD2. CDR3 length: 17 residues. The germline V gene has CDR1 LGHDT and CDR2 YNNKEL (reference sequence). Germline trimming cut 0 bases from V and 5 bases from J; bases unmatched to any gene: 11. CDR3 nucleotide sequence: TGTGCCAGCAGCCAAGACGGGACTAGAAAAAAACAGGAGACCCAGTACTTC. It translates to CASSQDGTRKKQETQYF.

In its sample, this clonotype was seen many times. This chain uses TRBV28 with TRBJ1-1, with D possibly being TRBD1 (5 bases). Germline CDR1 and CDR2: MDHEN and SYDVKM. The CDR3 is 14 amino acids. Trimming stripped 0 bases from V and 3 bases from J, with 8 bases between. The CDR3 DNA reads as TGTGCCAGCAGTTTATGGGGGACGTACACTGAAGCTTTCTTT. It yields the protein CASSLWGTYTEAFF. Variable domain in full (rest from reference TRBV28 and TRBJ1-1): DVKVTQSSRYLVKRTGEKVFLECVQDMDHENMFWYRQDPGLGLRLIYFSYDVKMKEKGDIPEGYSVSREKKERFSLILESASTNQTSMYLCASSLWGTYTEAFFGQGTRLTVV.

The table lists this clonotype with a few counts. CDR3 region: CSADRQGKSYEQYF. CDR3 bases: TGCAGTGCAGATCGACAGGGAAAGTCCTACGAGCAGTACTTC. This chain joins TRBV20-1 and TRBJ2-7; 7 bases are shared with TRBD1. V shed 6 bases, J shed 1 base, and the junction held 9 bases outside the gene matches. This CDR3 is built from 14 residues. Germline lookup yields CDR1 DFQATT and CDR2 SNEGSKA (reference sequence).

This clonotype was counted a single time. This rearrangement joins TRBV20-1 to TRBJ2-1, with 16 bases lining up with TRBD2. The germline V gene encodes CDR1 DFQATT and CDR2 SNEGSKA (reference sequence). Unmatched junction bases numbered 7, after V lost 3 bases and J lost 8 bases. The CDR3 contains 16 residues. The CDR3 nucleotides read TGCAGTGCTAGTGAAGGGACTAGCGGGAGGGCGCATGAGCAGTTCTTC. This encodes CSASEGTSGRAHEQFF.

In regard to this clonotype: Since a much larger clone is just one base distant, this may be a read error. The chain is built from TRBV20-1 and TRBJ1-2; D not resolved. Germline assignment: CDR1 DFQATT and CDR2 SNEGSKA (reference sequence). CDR3 length: 11 residues. The V gene lost 7 bases and the J gene lost 11 bases, with 17 bases spanning the gap. In nucleotides, the CDR3 is TGCAGTGTTAGTCTAGAATGGGGTTACACCTTC. Its translation is CSVSLEWGYTF.

A few counts support this clonotype. The rearrangement links TRBV6-5 to TRBJ1-5, with a possible D match to TRBD1 (5 bases). There are 17 residues in the CDR3. Trimming took 4 bases from V and 6 from J, leaving 22 bases between them. Germline assignment: CDR1 MNHEY and CDR2 SVGAGI. CDR3 DNA sequence: TGTGCCAGCAGTTCCCCCCCGGGGGAGTTAGGAGGTCAGCCCCAGCATTTT. Its protein is CASSSPPGELGGQPQHF.

About this clonotype itself: A much larger clone is a single base away; this may be a read error. The V gene is TRBV3-1, the J gene TRBJ2-4, with 11 bases identical to TRBD2. Near its end, the DNA agrees better with TRBJ2-5, so the J call may be wrong. The CDR3 loop spans 16 amino acids. Germline CDR1 is LGHDT and CDR2 is YNNKEL (reference sequence). CDR3 DNA sequence: TGTGCCAGCAACCCTCGCCGACTAGCGGGGACAGAGACCCAGTACTTC. Translation: CASNPRRLAGTETQYF.

The V call is TRBV7-2, the J call TRBJ1-5; D is unclear. In germline, CDR1 is SGHTA, CDR2 FQGNSA. This CDR3 has 16 residues. Trimming removed 1 base at V and 0 bases at J, with 10 bases between. The CDR3 reads CASSLGGPFSNQPQHF. The CDR3 coding sequence is TGTGCCAGCAGCTTAGGCGGGCCCTTTAGCAATCAGCCCCAGCATTTT.